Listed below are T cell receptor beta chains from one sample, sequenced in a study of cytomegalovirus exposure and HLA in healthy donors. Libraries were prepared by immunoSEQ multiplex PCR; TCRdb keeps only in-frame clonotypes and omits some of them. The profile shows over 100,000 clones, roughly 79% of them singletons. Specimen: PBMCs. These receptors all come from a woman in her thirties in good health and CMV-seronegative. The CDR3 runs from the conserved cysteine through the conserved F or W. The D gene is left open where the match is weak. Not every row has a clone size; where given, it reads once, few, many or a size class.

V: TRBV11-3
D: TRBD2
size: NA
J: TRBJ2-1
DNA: TGTGCCAGCAGCACGTCAGCGGGAGGGCCCTACAATGAGCAGTTCTTC
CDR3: CASSTSAGGPYNEQFF

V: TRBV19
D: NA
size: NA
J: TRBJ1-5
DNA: TGTGCCAGTAGTATTATGGCCCAGCCCCAGCATTTT
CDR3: CASSIMAQPQHF

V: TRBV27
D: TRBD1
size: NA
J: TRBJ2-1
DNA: TGTGCCAGCAGTACAGGGGTCCACGATGAGCAGTTCTTC
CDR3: CASSTGVHDEQFF

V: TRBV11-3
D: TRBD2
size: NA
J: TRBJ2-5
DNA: TGTGCCAGCAGCTTAGAAGGGACTAGCGGAGAGACCCAGTACTTC
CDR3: CASSLEGTSGETQYF

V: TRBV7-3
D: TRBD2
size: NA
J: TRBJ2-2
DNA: TGTGCCAGCAGCTTAAGGGGCGGGAGTTTATCCGGGGAGCTGTTTTTT
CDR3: CASSLRGGSLSGELFF

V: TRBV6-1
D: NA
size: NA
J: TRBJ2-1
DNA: TGTGCCAGCAGTCCTCAGGGCCACAATGAGCAGTTCTTC
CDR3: CASSPQGHNEQFF

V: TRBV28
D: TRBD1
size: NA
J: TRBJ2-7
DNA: TGTGCCAGCAGTTACGCAGACAGGGGTGGCGAGCAGTACTTC
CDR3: CASSYADRGGEQYF

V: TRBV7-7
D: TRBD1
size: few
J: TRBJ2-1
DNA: TGTGCTAGCAGCTCCGGCAGGGGGCCGTTAAATGAGCAGTTCTTC
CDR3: CASSSGRGPLNEQFF

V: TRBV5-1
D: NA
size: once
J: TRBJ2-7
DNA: TGCGCCAGCAGCTTGCAAGGAAGGTCGGGCTACGAGCAGTACTTC
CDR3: CASSLQGRSGYEQYF

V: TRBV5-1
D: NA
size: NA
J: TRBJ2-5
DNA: TGCGCCAGCAGCTTGGATTTCGGGGGTTTGGAGACCCAGTACTTC
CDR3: CASSLDFGGLETQYF

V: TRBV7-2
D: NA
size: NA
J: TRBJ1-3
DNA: TGTGCCAGCAGCCTCGGGGGGTTAGGAGGAAACACCATATATTTT
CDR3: CASSLGGLGGNTIYF

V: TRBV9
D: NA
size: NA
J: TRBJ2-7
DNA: TGTGCCAGCAGCCCCTTCCCGACGAGCGGGCCATCCTACGAGCAGTACTTC
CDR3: CASSPFPTSGPSYEQYF

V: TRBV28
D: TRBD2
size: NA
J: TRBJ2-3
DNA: TGTGCCAGCAGTTTAGCGTCTAGCGGGAGGAGGACGCAGTATTTT
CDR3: CASSLASSGRRTQYF

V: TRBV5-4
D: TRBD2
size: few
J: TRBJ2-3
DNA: TGTGCCAGCAGCCCGGGAGGGCCCAACACAGATACGCAGTATTTT
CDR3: CASSPGGPNTDTQYF

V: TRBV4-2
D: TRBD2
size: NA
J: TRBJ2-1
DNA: TGTGCCAGCAGCCAAAGTAGCGGGAGCTCCTACAATGAGCAGTTCTTC
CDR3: CASSQSSGSSYNEQFF

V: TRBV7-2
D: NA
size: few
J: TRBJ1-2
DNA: TGTGCCAGCAGCTTAGAACAGGGTATCTGGAACACCTTC
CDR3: CASSLEQGIWNTF

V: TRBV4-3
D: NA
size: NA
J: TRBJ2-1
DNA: TGCGCCAGCAGCCAAAATGTTTATTGTGAGCAGTTCTTC
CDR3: CASSQNVYCEQFF

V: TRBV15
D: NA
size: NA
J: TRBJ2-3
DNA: TGTGCCACCAGCGGAACTAGCAAAGCAGATACGCAGTATTTT
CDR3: CATSGTSKADTQYF

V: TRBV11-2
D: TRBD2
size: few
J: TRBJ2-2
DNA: TGTGCCAGCAGCTTGGGACTAGCGGGCACCGGGGAGCTGTTTTTT
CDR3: CASSLGLAGTGELFF

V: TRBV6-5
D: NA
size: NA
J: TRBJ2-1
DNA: TGTGCCAGCCAGCGGGTTGGCTCCTACAATGAGCAGTTCTTC
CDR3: CASQRVGSYNEQFF

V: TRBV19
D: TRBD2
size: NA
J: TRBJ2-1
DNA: TGTGCCAGTAGAGGACTAGAATCCTACAATGAGCAGTTCTTC
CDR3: CASRGLESYNEQFF

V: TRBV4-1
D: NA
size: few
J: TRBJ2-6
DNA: TGCGCCAGCAGCCAAGGAGGAGGCAGAGGGAGTGGGGCCAACGTCCTGACTTTC
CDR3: CASSQGGGRGSGANVLTF

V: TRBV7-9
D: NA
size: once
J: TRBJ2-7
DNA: TGTTCCAGCAGCTTAGGCGGGTACGAGCAGTACTTC
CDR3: CSSSLGGYEQYF

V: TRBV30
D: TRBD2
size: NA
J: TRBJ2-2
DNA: TGTGCCTGGAGTCGCATAGCGGGATCTTGGGCCGGGGAGCTGTTTTTT
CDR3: CAWSRIAGSWAGELFF

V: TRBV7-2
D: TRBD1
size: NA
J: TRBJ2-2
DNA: TGTGCCAGCAGCGAGACAGGGAGCTCCGGGGAGCTGTTTTTT
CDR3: CASSETGSSGELFF

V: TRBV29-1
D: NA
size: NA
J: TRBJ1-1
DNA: TGCAGCGTTGAACCCGGAAGATCTGGAGGTACTGAAGCTTTCTTT
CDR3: CSVEPGRSGGTEAFF

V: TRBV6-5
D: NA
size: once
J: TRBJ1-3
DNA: TGTGCCAGCATAGGGGGAAGCCACACCATATATTTT
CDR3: CASIGGSHTIYF

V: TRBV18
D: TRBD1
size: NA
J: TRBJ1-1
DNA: TGTGCCAGCTCACCAGGACAGGGGATCGCTGAAGCTTTCTTT
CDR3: CASSPGQGIAEAFF

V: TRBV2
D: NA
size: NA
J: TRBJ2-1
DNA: TGTGCCAGCAGTGAATCCCCGCGCCCCTACAATGAGCAGTTCTTC
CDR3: CASSESPRPYNEQFF

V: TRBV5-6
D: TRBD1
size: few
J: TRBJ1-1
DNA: TGTGCCAGCAGCCCCGGGACAGGCTTGATGAACACTGAAGCTTTCTTT
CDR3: CASSPGTGLMNTEAFF

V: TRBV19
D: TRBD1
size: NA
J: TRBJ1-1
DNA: TGTGCCAGTAGTGTTAGGGACAGGTTGCACACTGAAGCTTTCTTT
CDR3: CASSVRDRLHTEAFF

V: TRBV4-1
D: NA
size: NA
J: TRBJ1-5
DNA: TGCGCCAGCAGCCAAGAGTTCTTCGGGAGCAATCAGCCCCAGCATTTT
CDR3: CASSQEFFGSNQPQHF